This T cell receptor (beta chain) was identified in a study of T cells in Graves' hyperthyroidism and ophthalmopathy. Study-level points and caveats: The model predicted ophthalmopathy a median around seven months before onset.

Regarding this clonotype: Antigen unknown.

TCR beta CDR3 sequences were amplified from RNA transcripts. The study used the HTBI primer set for a first-round RT-PCR of the TCR CDR3. TCRdb analysed the multiplex PCR reads with MiXCR anew, one entry per CDR3 protein. The sample contains about 210,000 distinct CDR3 sequences, 17% of which appear only once. Uncontrolled infection, other autoimmune disease, pregnancy or lactation disqualified patients from enrolment. The receptor was derived from a man aged 50-59 years with Graves' hyperthyroidism. The sample consisted of blood.

CDR3 loop: CAKNVGTADSPLHF. CDR3 DNA: TGTGCCAAAAATGTGGGGACAGCGGATTCACCCCTCCACTTT. The chain recombines TRBV2 with TRBJ1-6; 7 bases fit TRBD1. Germline V gene lookup returns CDR1 SNHLY and CDR2 FYNNEI. CDR3 length: 14 amino acids. J lost 8 bases, V lost 10 bases, and 11 bases had no gene match.